This is a list of T cell receptor beta chains from one sample in a study of blood T cell repertoires in COVID-19. Clones were read by immunoSEQ multiplex PCR, and TCRdb kept only the in-frame ones, dropping some. This sample has roughly 200,000 clones, with roughly 85% found just once. Specimen: PBMCs or T cells enriched from blood (not recorded which). Receptors were obtained from a man aged 35 to 55 who had recovered from COVID-19. Both conserved end residues are part of each CDR3. The D gene is left open where the match is weak. The size entry is marked missing in some rows and otherwise reads once, few, many or a size class.

TRBJ2-5 . . TRBV20-1 TGCAGTGCCCCCTACAGTCAGGCCCAGTACTTC CSAPYSQAQYF
TRBJ1-1 . TRBD1 TRBV7-8 TGTGCCAGCAGTGCCCGGGACAGGGCGAGCACTGAAGCTTTCTTT CASSARDRASTEAFF
TRBJ1-2 . . TRBV3-1/TRBV3-2 TGTGCCAGCAGCCAAGTCGCAGGGTACTATGGCTACACCTTC CASSQVAGYYGYTF
TRBJ2-2 few . TRBV28 TGTGCCAGTAGGACAGTGGTACACACCGGGGAGCTGTTTTTT CASRTVVHTGELFF
TRBJ2-3 . TRBD1 TRBV11-2 TGTGCCAGCAGCTCGGACAGGGACGAGCAGTATTTT CASSSDRDEQYF
TRBJ2-7 few TRBD1 TRBV10-1 TGCGCCAGCAGTGAGTCGGAGACAGGGAGCTCCTACGAGCAGTACTTC CASSESETGSSYEQYF
TRBJ2-2 few TRBD2 TRBV11-1 TGTGCCAGCACCAGCGGGAGGGCCTTAGGTCTGTTTTTT CASTSGRALGLFF
TRBJ2-2 . . TRBV18 TGTGCCAGCTCACCACAGGGGCGGCTGTTAACCGGGGAGCTGTTTTTT CASSPQGRLLTGELFF
TRBJ2-7 few TRBD1 TRBV27 TGTGCCAGCAGACCCAAAGGGGGACAGGGCTACTACGAGCAGTACTTC CASRPKGGQGYYEQYF
TRBJ2-1 . . TRBV27 TGTGCCAGCAGTCCCCCCGGGTACAATGAGCAGTTCTTC CASSPPGYNEQFF
TRBJ2-3 . . TRBV10-3 TGTGCCATCAGTGAGTCTAATGTGCCGGGAGTATGGACTAGCACAGATACGCAGTATTTT CAISESNVPGVWTSTDTQYF
TRBJ2-5 . TRBD2 TRBV30 TGTGCCTGGTTAAGACTAGCCGGGGAGACCCAGTACTTC CAWLRLAGETQYF
TRBJ2-7 . TRBD2 TRBV6-4 TGTGCCAGCAGCCACGGGGGGGTCTGTAAGGGGCAGTACTTC CASSHGGVCKGQYF
TRBJ2-2 . . TRBV7-2 TGTGCCAGCAGCTTACTAGCAGCGAACACCGGGGAGCTGTTTTTT CASSLLAANTGELFF
TRBJ2-7 . TRBD2 TRBV7-9 TGTGCCAGCAGCTCTAAGGGGACTAGTATACAGTACGAGCAGTACTTC CASSSKGTSIQYEQYF
TRBJ2-7 . TRBD1 TRBV6-5 TGTGCCAGCAGTACGACCGGGACAGGGGGCAACGAGCAGTACTTC CASSTTGTGGNEQYF
TRBJ1-4 once . TRBV19 TGTGCCAGTAAATTACAGGGAGGGGATGAAAAACTGTTTTTT CASKLQGGDEKLFF
TRBJ2-5 . TRBD2 TRBV2 TGTGCCAGCAACTTAGCGGGAGGGCTCGAGACCCAGTACTTC CASNLAGGLETQYF
TRBJ2-1 . TRBD2 TRBV3-1/TRBV3-2 TGTGCCAGCAGCCGAGGACTAGCGGGTGATACGAGGGAGCAGTTCTTC CASSRGLAGDTREQFF
TRBJ2-5 . TRBD2 TRBV7-9 TGTGCCAGCAGCTTAGCAGGTCTAGCGGAAGAGACCCAGTACTTC CASSLAGLAEETQYF
TRBJ2-2 once TRBD2 TRBV18 TGTGCCAGCTCACCCGCGGCTAGCGGGAACACCGGGGAGCTGTTTTTT CASSPAASGNTGELFF
TRBJ1-2 few . TRBV15 TGTGCCACCAGCGAGTCGGGAGTCGGTTATGGCTACACCTTC CATSESGVGYGYTF
TRBJ1-3 . . TRBV5-1 TGCGCCAGCAGCACGTTCGTCGGCGGTGGAAACACCATATATTTT CASSTFVGGGNTIYF
TRBJ1-4 . . TRBV28 TGTGCCAGCCAAAGCTTAGGGGTGGCTAATGAAAAACTGTTTTTT CASQSLGVANEKLFF
TRBJ1-4 few . TRBV5-5 TGTGCCAGCAGCACAGACAGTAACCTGGGAAAACTGTTTTTT CASSTDSNLGKLFF
TRBJ2-1 . . TRBV9 TGTGCCAGCAGCGTAGCAGGGGCTGGCTACAATGAGCAGTTCTTC CASSVAGAGYNEQFF
TRBJ1-1 . . TRBV6-5 TGTGCCAGCAGGGGGGGGCCGAACACTGAAGCTTTCTTT CASRGGPNTEAFF
TRBJ1-5 . TRBD1 TRBV7-2 TGTGCCAGCAGCAGACAGGGCTCCAATCAGCCCCAGCATTTT CASSRQGSNQPQHF
TRBJ1-3 . . TRBV2 TGTGCCACCAGACAGGACTCTGGAAACACCATATATTTT CATRQDSGNTIYF
TRBJ1-1 few TRBD1 TRBV11-3 TGTGCCAGCAGCCCTTATCCGGACAGGTCCCCTGAAGCTTTCTTT CASSPYPDRSPEAFF
TRBJ1-6 . . TRBV6-4 TGTGCCAGCAGCGACAGCCTAAATTCACCCCTCCACTTT CASSDSLNSPLHF
TRBJ2-7 once . TRBV4-3 TGCGCCAGCAGCCCCTCTTTAGCCAGCTACGAGCAGTACTTC CASSPSLASYEQYF
TRBJ1-6 . . TRBV4-3 TGCGCCAGCAGCCAAGATCGTTGGCTCTCCTATAATTCACCCCTCCACTTT CASSQDRWLSYNSPLHF
TRBJ1-1 . . TRBV6-5 TGTGCCAGCAGTTACCCCGGAGCGGAAGCTTTCTTT CASSYPGAEAFF
TRBJ2-3 . . TRBV5-1 TGCGCCAGCAAAGAGGGAGGCAGCACAGATACGCAGTATTTT CASKEGGSTDTQYF
TRBJ1-6 once . TRBV4-3 TGCGCCAGCAGCCAAGCCCCACAAGATAATTCACCCCTCCACTTT CASSQAPQDNSPLHF
TRBJ2-7 . . TRBV4-1 TGCGCCAGCAGCCCACAGACGGTCTACGAGCAGTACTTC CASSPQTVYEQYF
TRBJ1-2 . . TRBV12-1 TGTGCCAGCAGCTGGAGACAGGGAAACTATGGCTACACCTTC CASSWRQGNYGYTF
TRBJ1-1 . . TRBV19 TGTGCCAGTAGTATAGGGCGGCAGGGTATCGTAGCTTTCTTT CASSIGRQGIVAFF
TRBJ2-1 . . TRBV4-2 TGTGCCAGCAGCCAAGTCGGCGGGATGGAATACAATGAGCAGTTCTTC CASSQVGGMEYNEQFF
TRBJ2-2 . TRBD1 TRBV19 TGTGCCACCCACAGGGGGGCTAGGGGCGGGGAGCTGTTTTTT CATHRGARGGELFF
TRBJ1-2 . . TRBV9 TGTGCCAGCAGCGTAGACGGTAACTATGGCTACACCTTC CASSVDGNYGYTF
TRBJ1-5 few . TRBV7-9 TGTGCCAGCAGCGTACAGGGTCAGCCCCAGCATTTT CASSVQGQPQHF
TRBJ2-1 . . TRBV19 TGTGCCAGTAGGAGGCAGGGCGCAGACAATGAGCAGTTCTTC CASRRQGADNEQFF
TRBJ2-1 . . TRBV3-1/TRBV3-2 TGTGCCAGCAGCCAAGCTGGCCCGTCTAGCGCCCGCTCCTACAATGAGCAGTTCTTC CASSQAGPSSARSYNEQFF
TRBJ2-1 once TRBD1 TRBV11-3 TGTGCCAGCAGCTTTGGACAGGCCCACTACAATGAGCAGTTCTTC CASSFGQAHYNEQFF
TRBJ2-7 once . TRBV3-1/TRBV3-2 TGTGCCAGCAGCGGTGGCCCGGGCGAGCAGTACTTC CASSGGPGEQYF
TRBJ2-3 . TRBD2 TRBV7-2 TGTGCCAGCAGCCTCGGACTAGCGGGACCGGGAACAGATACGCAGTATTTT CASSLGLAGPGTDTQYF
TRBJ2-5 . . TRBV14 TGTGCCAGCAGCCCGCGGAGATCTAGCTCGGAGACCCAGTACTTC CASSPRRSSSETQYF
TRBJ1-5 few . TRBV6-6 TGTGCCAGCAGCTTACAAGGGGGCAATCAGCCCCAGCATTTT CASSLQGGNQPQHF
TRBJ1-5 . TRBD1 TRBV9 TGTGCCAGCAGCGGGGGGACAGGGGAATTCAATCAGCCCCAGCATTTT CASSGGTGEFNQPQHF
TRBJ2-2 . TRBD2 TRBV14 TGTGCCAGCAGCCAAGAATTAGCGGGACCGAACACCGGGGAGCTGTTTTTT CASSQELAGPNTGELFF
TRBJ2-1 few . TRBV2 TGTGCCAGCAGTGAACAGTGGTCCTACAATGAGCAGTTCTTC CASSEQWSYNEQFF
TRBJ1-6 . . TRBV7-9 TGTGCCAGCAGCCCAACAGGTGGGATTAATTCACCCCTCCACTTT CASSPTGGINSPLHF
TRBJ2-6 . . TRBV5-1 TGCGCCAGCAGCTTGGGCGGAGCGGACTACTCTGGGGCCAACGTCCTGACTTTC CASSLGGADYSGANVLTF